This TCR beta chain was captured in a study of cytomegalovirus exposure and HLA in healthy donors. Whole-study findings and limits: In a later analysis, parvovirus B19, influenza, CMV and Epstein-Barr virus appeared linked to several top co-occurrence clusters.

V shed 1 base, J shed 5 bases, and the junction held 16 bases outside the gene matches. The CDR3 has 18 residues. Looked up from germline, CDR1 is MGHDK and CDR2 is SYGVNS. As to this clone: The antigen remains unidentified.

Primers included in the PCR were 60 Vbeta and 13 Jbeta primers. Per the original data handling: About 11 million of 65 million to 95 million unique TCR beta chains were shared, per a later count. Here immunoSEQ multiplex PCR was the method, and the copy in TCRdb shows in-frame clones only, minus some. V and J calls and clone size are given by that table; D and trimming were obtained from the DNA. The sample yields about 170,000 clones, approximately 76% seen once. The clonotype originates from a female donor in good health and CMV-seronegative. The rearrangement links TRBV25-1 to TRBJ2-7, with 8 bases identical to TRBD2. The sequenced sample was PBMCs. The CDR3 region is CASSEWGAGLEAPHEQYF. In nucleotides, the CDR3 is TGTGCCAGCAGTGAATGGGGGGCGGGACTAGAGGCTCCTCACGAGCAGTACTTC.